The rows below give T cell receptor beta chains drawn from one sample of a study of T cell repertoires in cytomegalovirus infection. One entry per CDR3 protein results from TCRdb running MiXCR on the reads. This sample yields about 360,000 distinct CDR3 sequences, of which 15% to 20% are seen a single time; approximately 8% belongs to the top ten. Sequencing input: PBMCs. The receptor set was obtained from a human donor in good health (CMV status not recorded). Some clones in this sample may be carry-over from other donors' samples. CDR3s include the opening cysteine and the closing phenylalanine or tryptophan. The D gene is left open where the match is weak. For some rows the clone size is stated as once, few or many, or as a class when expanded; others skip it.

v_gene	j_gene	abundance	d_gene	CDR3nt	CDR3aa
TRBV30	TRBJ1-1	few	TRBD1	TGTGCCTGGAATATGGGGACAGGGGAAACTGAAGCTTTCTTT	CAWNMGTGETEAFF
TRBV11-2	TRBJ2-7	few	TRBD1	TGTGCCAGCAGCGCCCGAGACAGGGGTACCTACGAGCAGTACTTC	CASSARDRGTYEQYF
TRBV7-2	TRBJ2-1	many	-	TGTGCCAGCAGCCGTGCACTAGGTATCGCGAATGAGCAGTTCTTC	CASSRALGIANEQFF
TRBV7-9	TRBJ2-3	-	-	TGTGCCAGCAGCTTAAGGCGGGAATCAGATACGCAGTATTTT	CASSLRRESDTQYF
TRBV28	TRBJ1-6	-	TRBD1	TGTGCCAGCAGCGGACCCGGGACAGGGGCACCCCTCCACTTT	CASSGPGTGAPLHF
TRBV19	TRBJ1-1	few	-	TGTGCCAGTAAAGCAGCAGCACTGAACACTGAAGCTTTCTTT	CASKAAALNTEAFF
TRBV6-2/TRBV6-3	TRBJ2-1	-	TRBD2	TGTGCCAGCAGTTCCGAGACTAGCGGGATAGGTGAGCAGTTCTTC	CASSSETSGIGEQFF
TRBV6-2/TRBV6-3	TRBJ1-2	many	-	TGTGCCAGCAGTAACACGCCCGGGAAGCAGAACTATGGCTACACCTTC	CASSNTPGKQNYGYTF
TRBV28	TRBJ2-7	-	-	TGTGCCAGCAGTTTATACCCCCTTGCTTCCTCCGTCGCGTACTTC	CASSLYPLASSVAYF
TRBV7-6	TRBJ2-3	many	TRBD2	TGTGCCAGCAGCCGGGGAGGACTAGCGGGATCAGATACGCAGTATTTT	CASSRGGLAGSDTQYF
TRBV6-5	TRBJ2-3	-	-	TGTGCCAGCAGTTACTCGGAAGGGGAGGATACGCAGTATTTT	CASSYSEGEDTQYF
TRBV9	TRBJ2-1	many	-	TGTGCCAGCAGCGTAGTTTGGGGGGTGGAGCAGTTCTTC	CASSVVWGVEQFF
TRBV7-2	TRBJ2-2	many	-	TGTGCCAGCAGCTTAGTTCGAGGGGTATACAGGGACGAGGACGGGGAGCTGTTTTTT	CASSLVRGVYRDEDGELFF
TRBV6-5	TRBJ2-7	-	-	TGTGCCAGCAGTTACTCTCGGGGGCCGCAGTACTTC	CASSYSRGPQYF
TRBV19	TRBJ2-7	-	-	TGTGCCAGTACCGAAACGACGGGGGGACACTACGAGCAGTACTTC	CASTETTGGHYEQYF
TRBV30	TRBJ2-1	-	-	TGTGCCTGGAGCCGGGACTTAGTCTCCTACAATGAGCAGTTCTTC	CAWSRDLVSYNEQFF
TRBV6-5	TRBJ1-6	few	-	TGTGCCAGCAGTTACTCGAGAGGGGGCCTCCACTTT	CASSYSRGGLHF
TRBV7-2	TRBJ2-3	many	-	TGTGCCAGCAGCTTAGCGGGGCCGGGCACAGATACGCAGTATTTT	CASSLAGPGTDTQYF
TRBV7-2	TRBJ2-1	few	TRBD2	TGTGCCAGCAGGTCTAGCGGGGGAAATGAGCAGTTCTTC	CASRSSGGNEQFF
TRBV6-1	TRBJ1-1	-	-	TGTGCCAGCAGTGGACCAGGGTTAACTGAAGCTTTCTTT	CASSGPGLTEAFF
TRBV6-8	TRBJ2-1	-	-	TGTGCCAGCAGTAAGAGTGGCGGGCCCTTTTACAATGAGCAGTTCTTC	CASSKSGGPFYNEQFF
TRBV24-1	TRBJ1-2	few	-	TGTGCCACCAGTGATTCCAATAACTATGGCTACACCTTC	CATSDSNNYGYTF
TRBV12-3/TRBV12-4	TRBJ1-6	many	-	TGTGCCAGCAGTTTAGGGGCGGTCCTTTCACCCCTCCACTTT	CASSLGAVLSPLHF
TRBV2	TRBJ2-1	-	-	TGTGCCAGCAGGCGGGGCGGTGGAGCCTACAATGAGCAGTTCTTC	CASRRGGGAYNEQFF
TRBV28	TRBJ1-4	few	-	TGTGCCAGCAGGGAGCCGGGGGTTGTAACTAATGAAAAACTGTTTTTT	CASREPGVVTNEKLFF
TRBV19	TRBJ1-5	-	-	TGTGCCAGTATGAAGGGGTTGGATCAGCCCCAGCATTTT	CASMKGLDQPQHF
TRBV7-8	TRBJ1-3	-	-	TGTGCCACCCTAGGGGGGGTCCCCTTAAGCTCTGGAAACACCATATATTTT	CATLGGVPLSSGNTIYF
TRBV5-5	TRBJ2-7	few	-	TGTGCCAGCAGCTTGATGGATGCGCTCTACGAGCAGTACTTC	CASSLMDALYEQYF
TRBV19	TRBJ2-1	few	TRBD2	TGTGCCAGTAGTAAAGGACTAGCGGGAGGGTACAATGAGCAGTTCTTC	CASSKGLAGGYNEQFF
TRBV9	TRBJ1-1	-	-	TGTGCCAGCAGCGTGGGAGGGAGCACTGAAGCTTTCTTT	CASSVGGSTEAFF
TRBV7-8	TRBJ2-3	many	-	TGTGCCAGCAGCCGATGGGGAGACTTGGCAGATACGCAGTATTTT	CASSRWGDLADTQYF
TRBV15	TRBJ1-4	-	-	TGTGCTACCAGCAGAGATCTGACAAGGATACTGTTTTTT	CATSRDLTRILFF
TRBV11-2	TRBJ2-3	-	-	TGTGCCAGCAGACCCGATCCAAGGGGCACAGATACGCAGTATTTT	CASRPDPRGTDTQYF
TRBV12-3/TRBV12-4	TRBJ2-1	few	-	TGTGCCAGCAGTTTTTACCGATTCTACAATGAGCAGTTCTTC	CASSFYRFYNEQFF
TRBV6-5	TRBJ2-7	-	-	TGTGCCAGCAGTTACGGGGGGGCGCCGTACGAGCAGTACTTC	CASSYGGAPYEQYF
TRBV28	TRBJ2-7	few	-	TGTGCCAGCAGCCCTGGGGACCTAACCTACGAGCAGTACTTC	CASSPGDLTYEQYF
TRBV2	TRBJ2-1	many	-	TGTGCCAGCATATGGGGACTGCACTACAATGAGCAGTTCTTC	CASIWGLHYNEQFF
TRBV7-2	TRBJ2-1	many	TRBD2	TGTGCCAGCAGCTATTATTCTAGCGGGAGTGGTGAGCAGTTCTTC	CASSYYSSGSGEQFF
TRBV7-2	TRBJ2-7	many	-	TGTGCCAGCAGCTCCCACTTAGCGGAACAGTACTTC	CASSSHLAEQYF
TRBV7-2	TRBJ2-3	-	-	TGTGCCAGCATGGTGGGGGGGGCCGCGGGTACGCAGTATTTT	CASMVGGAAGTQYF
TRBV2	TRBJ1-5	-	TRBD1	TGTGCCAGGGGACAGGGGGCCGGTCAGCCCCAGCATTTT	CARGQGAGQPQHF
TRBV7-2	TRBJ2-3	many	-	TGTGCCAGCAACGAAGGAGATACGCAGTATTTT	CASNEGDTQYF
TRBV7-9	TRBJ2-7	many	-	TGTGCCAGCAGCTTATATTCGGGCGAGCAGTACTTC	CASSLYSGEQYF
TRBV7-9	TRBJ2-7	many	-	TGTGCCAGCAGCCCCAGGGGGGATAGCTCCTACGAGCAGTACTTC	CASSPRGDSSYEQYF
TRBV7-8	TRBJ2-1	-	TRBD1	TGTGCCAGCAGCCCCGACAGGGCTGCTGCCTACAATGAGCAGTTCTTC	CASSPDRAAAYNEQFF